A single sample gave rise to the 15 T cell receptor beta chains below, sequenced in a study of blood T cell repertoires in COVID-19. The assay was immunoSEQ multiplex PCR, and TCRdb's table has in-frame clones only and misses some. The data show approximately 100,000 clones, around 87% seen once. The source material was peripheral blood. Every receptor here comes from a woman in her twenties or thirties with acute or convalescent COVID-19.

This clone came up once. The chain uses TRBV9 and TRBJ2-3, with D maybe TRBD1 (6 bases). From germline, CDR1 is SGDLS and CDR2 YYNGEE. The CDR3 consists of 15 residues. V gave up 0 bases and J gave up 0 bases, with 8 bases separating them. The CDR3 DNA is TGTGCCAGCAGCGTAGGAGGGGGAAGCACAGATACGCAGTATTTT. Residues: CASSVGGGSTDTQYF. Using reference TRBV9 and TRBJ2-3 for the parts outside the CDR3, the full variable domain is DSGVTQTPKHLITATGQRVTLRCSPRSGDLSVYWYQQSLDQGLQFLIQYYNGEERAKGNILERFSAQQFPDLHSELNLSSLELGDSALYFCASSVGGGSTDTQYFGPGTRLTVL.

The chain couples TRBV7-9 to TRBJ1-5; 7 nucleotides agree with TRBD1. CDR1 and CDR2 (germline): SEHNR, FQNEAQ (reference sequence). With V trimmed by 5 bases and J by 5 bases, 9 bases remained unmatched. This CDR3 comprises 15 residues. The DNA of the CDR3 is TGTGCCAGCAGCCCCCCGGGACAGCGGGATCAGCCCCAGCATTTT. Translating it yields CASSPPGQRDQPQHF.

This clone was counted once. This sequence joins TRBV19 and TRBJ1-2; TRBD1 matches 10 bases. CDR3 length equals 21 residues. Germline V gene sequence: CDR1 LNHDA, CDR2 SQIVND (reference sequence). The ends lost 4 bases at V and 0 bases at J; junction bases unmatched: 20. The CDR3 coding sequence is TGTGCCAGTAGTACAGACCGCCCTTCCGGGACAGGGGTTACTCCTAACTATGGCTACACCTTC. Its protein product is CASSTDRPSGTGVTPNYGYTF.

This chain connects TRBV19 to TRBJ1-5; TRBD1 is a possible D gene (6 bases). The germline V and J ends were trimmed by 8 bases and 4 bases, with 12 bases remaining between them. CDR3 length: 13 amino acids. The germline gives CDR1 LNHDA, CDR2 SQIVND (reference sequence). The CDR3 here is CASRTELNQPQHF. The CDR3 region has the DNA TGTGCCAGTCGGACAGAACTAAATCAGCCCCAGCATTTT.

This clone was recorded only once. This rearrangement joins TRBV6-5 to TRBJ1-6; weak D call: TRBD1 (6 bases). V lost 5 bases to trimming and J lost 13 bases, with 21 bases between them. This CDR3 is built from 15 residues. Germline V gene data show CDR1 as MNHEY and CDR2 as SVGAGI. The DNA for the CDR3 is TGTGCCAGCAGTCTCAGGGGCTCTGCATACGTTCCCCTCCACTTT. It is translated as CASSLRGSAYVPLHF.

The chain is built from TRBV9 and TRBJ2-7; a possible D gene is TRBD1 (5 bases). The CDR3 is made up of 13 amino acids. Germline CDR1 reads SGDLS; CDR2 reads YYNGEE. Trimming stripped 1 base from V and 0 bases from J, with 5 bases between. CDR3 region: CASSVTGSYEQYF. The CDR3 DNA is TGTGCCAGCAGCGTAACAGGCTCCTACGAGCAGTACTTC.

The chain has TRBV7-8 and TRBJ1-2; no clear D. CDR1 is SGHVS and CDR2 is FQNEAQ in the germline V gene. CDR3 length: 13 amino acids. V was trimmed by 2 bases and J by 4 bases, leaving 8 bases between them. This CDR3 is CASSLRTFYGYTF. The DNA for the CDR3 is TGTGCCAGCAGCTTAAGGACTTTCTATGGCTACACCTTC.

The CDR3 DNA reads TGTGCCATCAGCCCGGGACAGGGGGTAGGACCCCAGCATTTT. Translated, it gives CAISPGQGVGPQHF. The chain joins TRBV10-3 to TRBJ1-5; 11 bases fit TRBD1. This CDR3 spans 14 amino acids. The ends lost 6 bases at V and 10 bases at J; junction bases unmatched: 8. In germline, CDR1 is ENHRY, CDR2 SYGVKD.

The chain joins TRBV7-2 to TRBJ1-4; the match to TRBD1 covers 8 bases. Germline V gene data show CDR1 as SGHTA and CDR2 as FQGNSA. CDR3 length: 16 amino acids. Unmatched junction bases numbered 5, after V lost 2 bases and J lost 3 bases. The CDR3, as DNA: TGTGCCAGCAGCTTATGGACAGGGCCCCCTAATGAAAAACTGTTTTTT. Encoded protein: CASSLWTGPPNEKLFF.

The chain is built from TRBV6-5 and TRBJ2-2; 8 positions agree with TRBD1. The V gene end was trimmed by 6 bases and the J gene end by 5 bases; junction bases not matched to a gene: 5. CDR1 and CDR2 from the germline V gene are MNHEY and SVGAGI. There are 14 residues in the CDR3. CDR3 DNA: TGTGCCAGCAGCTTACGGACAGGGACCGGGGAGCTGTTTTTT. As protein: CASSLRTGTGELFF.

The chain uses TRBV5-1 and TRBJ2-1, with D perhaps TRBD2 (6 bases). This CDR3 spans 16 amino acids. Per germline, CDR1 SGHRS and CDR2 YFSETQ. Trimming pared 3 bases from V and 0 bases from J, leaving 13 bases between. The CDR3 coding sequence is TGCGCCAGCAGCTCCTCGTTGGGGGGCTCCTACAATGAGCAGTTCTTC. Translating it yields CASSSSLGGSYNEQFF. Together with reference TRBV5-1 and TRBJ2-1, the CDR3 gives the full variable domain: KAGVTQTPRYLIKTRGQQVTLSCSPISGHRSVSWYQQTPGQGLQFLFEYFSETQRNKGNFPGRFSGRQFSNSRSEMNVSTLELGDSALYLCASSSSLGGSYNEQFFGPGTRLTVL.

This clone was picked up a small number of times. The chain combines TRBV18 with TRBJ1-6; weak D call: TRBD1 (6 bases). Trimming shortened V by 3 bases and J by 5 bases, and 11 bases separated the two germline ends. The germline V gene has CDR1 KGHSH and CDR2 LQKENI. CDR3 length: 15 amino acids. CDR3: CASSPLGTNNSPLHF. CDR3 sequence (DNA): TGTGCCAGCTCACCTCTCGGGACAAATAATTCACCCCTCCACTTT.

The chain links TRBV7-6 to TRBJ2-2, with TRBD1 identical over 10 bases. Losses at the gene ends were 1 base for V and 0 bases for J; bases not matched to a gene: 11. Germline V lookup: CDR1 SGHVS, CDR2 FNYEAQ. The CDR3 extends over 20 amino acids. The CDR3 DNA is TGTGCCAGCAGCTTAGTTCCCCCGAGACAGGGGGCAGCGAACACCGGGGAGCTGTTTTTT. This gives the protein CASSLVPPRQGAANTGELFF.

V gene TRBV6-2 or TRBV6-3 combines with J gene TRBJ2-2; possible D gene TRBD2, 6 bases. The germline V gene has CDR1 MNHEY and CDR2 SVGEGT. The CDR3 runs to 15 residues. V was trimmed by 4 bases and J by 4 bases, leaving 13 bases between them. CDR3 loop: CASSFHLEGTGELFF. CDR3 nucleotides: TGTGCCAGCAGTTTCCATCTGGAGGGCACCGGGGAGCTGTTTTTT.

This chain links TRBV5-1 with TRBJ1-6; the D is unclear. The V gene's germline CDR1 is SGHRS and CDR2 YFSETQ. With 0 bases removed from V and 7 bases from J, the gap between germline ends came to 8 bases. CDR3 size: 14 residues. The chain's CDR3 is CASSLESENSPLHF. The CDR3 DNA reads TGCGCCAGCAGCTTGGAGTCAGAAAATTCACCCCTCCACTTT.